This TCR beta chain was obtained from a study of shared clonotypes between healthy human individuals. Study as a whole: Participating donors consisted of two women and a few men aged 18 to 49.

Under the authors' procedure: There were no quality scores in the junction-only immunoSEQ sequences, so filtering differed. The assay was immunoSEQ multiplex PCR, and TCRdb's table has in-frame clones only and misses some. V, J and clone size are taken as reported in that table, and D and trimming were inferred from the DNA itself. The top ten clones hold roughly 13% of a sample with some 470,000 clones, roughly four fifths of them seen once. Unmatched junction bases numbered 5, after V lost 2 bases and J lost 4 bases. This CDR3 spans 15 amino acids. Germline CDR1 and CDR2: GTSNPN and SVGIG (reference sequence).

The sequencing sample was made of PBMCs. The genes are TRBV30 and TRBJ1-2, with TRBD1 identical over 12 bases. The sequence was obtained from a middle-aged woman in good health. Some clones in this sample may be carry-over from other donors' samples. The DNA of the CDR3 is TGTGCCTGGAGTAAGGGACAGGGGGCGGGCTATGGCTACACCTTC. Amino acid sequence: CAWSKGQGAGYGYTF.